This T cell receptor (beta chain) originates from a study of OX40 agonist ivuxolimab in advanced cancers. Study-wide context: Ivuxolimab was a fully human IgG2 agonistic monoclonal antibody targeting the costimulatory receptor OX40 (CD134). Intravenous ivuxolimab was administered to patients every 2 weeks at six dose levels: 0.01, 0.1, 0.3, 1.5, 3 and 10 mg/kg. Of the 50 to 55 dose-escalation patients, hepatocellular carcinoma was present in approximately 20, melanoma in roughly 15, renal cell carcinoma in 9 and head and neck cancer in 9. The dose-escalation cohort was roughly 87% male with a mean age of approximately 60 years, ranging from roughly 20 to 80. Prior anti-PD-1, anti-PD-L1 or anti-CTLA-4 therapy was permitted, and approximately 41% of dose-escalation patients had received checkpoint inhibitors. Partial responses occurred in three dose-escalation patients: two with cutaneous melanoma and one with hepatocellular carcinoma. The point of sequencing TCRbeta in the periphery was to test whether ivuxolimab changed TCR sequence diversity and drove clonal T-cell expansion. The paper covers the monotherapy dose-escalation part of the phase I ivuxolimab trial, which included N of about 50 patients.

To sequence the TCRbeta CDR3 region, genomic DNA was isolated from the sorted cells. The immunoSEQ Assay was used for sequencing of TCRbeta CDR3 regions. TCRdb provides this immuneACCESS table in a form limited to in-frame rearrangements. Some clones are lacking; in checked studies, under half of them reflect an unresolved V gene, and why the rest are absent is not known. This sample has about 37,000 clones in its table, and approximately 90% of those were observed once. The ten largest clones capture roughly 2.3% of the sample. The trial excluded patients who had a history of autoimmune disease or were on systemic immunosuppression. Peripheral blood for TCR sequencing was collected from all dose cohorts at baseline, on cycle 4 day 1, and on cycle 7 day 1. The samples were taken from a phase I, first-in-human, multicenter, open-label dose-escalation trial of ivuxolimab. The trial enrolled adults with locally advanced or metastatic head and neck squamous cell, hepatocellular, melanoma or renal cell carcinoma. Before TCR sequencing, CD4+ T cells and CD8+ T cells were sorted from peripheral blood as separate populations.

Regarding this clone: The clone's antigen remains unknown. No base quality information exists; no much larger clone differs at one position.

Deletion took 4 bases off V and 0 bases off J, with a span of 17 bases between the germline ends. The CDR3 measures 17 amino acids from cysteine to phenylalanine. Here the CDR3 DNA is all that survives: 51 bases in frame from base 1. The germline V gene (reference sequence) provides CDR1 SEHNR and CDR2 FQNEAQ. Findings and caveats that apply to the study as a whole: The antigen specificity of the clonally expanded peripheral T cells was not determined. After ivuxolimab, expanded clones were on average more numerous among CD8+ T cells than among CD4+ T cells. At doses of 0.1 to 3.0 mg/kg, clonal expansion of both CD4+ and CD8+ T cells in blood was seen between baseline and week 6. Low levels of normalized T-cell clonal expansion were also seen in some patients who did not respond. In the 0.1-3.0 mg/kg groups, partial responders had among the lowest normalized peripheral clonal expansion, particularly in CD8+ T cells.

The sequence came from an adult with an advanced solid tumor such as melanoma, head and neck, liver or kidney cancer. Recombination linked TRBV7-9 to TRBJ2-3; no confident D gene assignment can be made. Sequenced material: CD4+ or CD8+ T cells sorted from blood, taken in a trial of the OX40 agonist ivuxolimab. This receptor carries the CDR3 CASSSWSGSGSTDTQYF. The sequence in DNA is TGTGCCAGCAGCTCGTGGTCCGGGTCCGGAAGCACAGATACGCAGTATTTT.